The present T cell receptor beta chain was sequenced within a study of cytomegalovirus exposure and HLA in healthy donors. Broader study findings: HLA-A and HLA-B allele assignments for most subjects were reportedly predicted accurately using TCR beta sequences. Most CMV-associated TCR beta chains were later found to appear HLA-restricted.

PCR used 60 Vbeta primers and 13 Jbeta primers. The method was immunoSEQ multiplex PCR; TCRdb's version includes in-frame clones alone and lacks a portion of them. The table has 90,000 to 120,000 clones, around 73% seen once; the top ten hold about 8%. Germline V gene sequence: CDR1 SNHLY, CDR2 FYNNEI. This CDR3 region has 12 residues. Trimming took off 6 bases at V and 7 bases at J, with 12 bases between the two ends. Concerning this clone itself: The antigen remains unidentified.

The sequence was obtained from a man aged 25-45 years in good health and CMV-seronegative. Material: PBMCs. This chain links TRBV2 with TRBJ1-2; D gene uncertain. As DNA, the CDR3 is TGTGCCAGCAGCCGGGTTGAGGGTGGCTACACCTTC. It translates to CASSRVEGGYTF.